In its sample, the clone carrying this T cell receptor beta chain was seen once. These data originate in a study of T cell changes during pregnancy in multiple sclerosis. The CDR3 extends over 17 amino acids. Trimming removed 0 bases from V and 2 bases from J, with 14 bases in between. CDR1 SGHAT and CDR2 FQNNGV come from the germline V gene. Data came from immunoSEQ multiplex PCR; TCRdb stores just in-frame clones and leaves some out. The table includes approximately 47,000 clones, about 87% detected once. The rearrangement joins TRBV11-2 to TRBJ1-5; D is undetermined. The receptor's source is a female donor with multiple sclerosis, enrolled in a pregnancy study. Sequenced here: peripheral blood, sampled in the first trimester of pregnancy. The CDR3 here is CASSLDIAGRGNQPQHF. In nucleotides, the CDR3 is TGTGCCAGCAGCTTAGACATCGCGGGCCGCGGCAATCAGCCCCAGCATTTT.